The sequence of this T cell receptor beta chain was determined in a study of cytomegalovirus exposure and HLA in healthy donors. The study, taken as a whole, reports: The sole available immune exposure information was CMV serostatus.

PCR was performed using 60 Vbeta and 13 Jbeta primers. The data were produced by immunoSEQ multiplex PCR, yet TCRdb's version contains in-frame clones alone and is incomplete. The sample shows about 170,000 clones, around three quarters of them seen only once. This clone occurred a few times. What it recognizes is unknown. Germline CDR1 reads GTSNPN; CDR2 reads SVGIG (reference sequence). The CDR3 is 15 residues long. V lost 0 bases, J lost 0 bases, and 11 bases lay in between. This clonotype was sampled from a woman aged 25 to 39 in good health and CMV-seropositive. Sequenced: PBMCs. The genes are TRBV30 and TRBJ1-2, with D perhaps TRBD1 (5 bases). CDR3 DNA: TGTGCCTGGAGTGTACGCTCGACAGCTAACTATGGCTACACCTTC. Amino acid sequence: CAWSVRSTANYGYTF.